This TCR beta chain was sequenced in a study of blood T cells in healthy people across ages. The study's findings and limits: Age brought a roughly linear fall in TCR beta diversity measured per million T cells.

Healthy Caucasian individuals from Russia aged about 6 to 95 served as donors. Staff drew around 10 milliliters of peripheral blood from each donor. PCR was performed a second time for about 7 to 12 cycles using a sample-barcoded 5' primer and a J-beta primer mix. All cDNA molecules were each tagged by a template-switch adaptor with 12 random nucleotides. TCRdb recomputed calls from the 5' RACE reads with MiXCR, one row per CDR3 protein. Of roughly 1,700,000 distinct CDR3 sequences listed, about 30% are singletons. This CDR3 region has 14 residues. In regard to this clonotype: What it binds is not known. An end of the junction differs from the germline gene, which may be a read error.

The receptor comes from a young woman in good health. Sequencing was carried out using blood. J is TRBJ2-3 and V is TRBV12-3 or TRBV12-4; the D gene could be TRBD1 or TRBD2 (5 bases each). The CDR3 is CASSSGTSTDTEYF. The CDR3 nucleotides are TGTGCCAGCAGCTCAGGGACGAGCACGGATACGGAGTATTTT.